One and the same sample provided the 6 T cell receptor beta chains below, sequenced in a study of read filtering for tumor transcriptome and immune sequencing. This library used roughly 430 ng RNA and molecular barcoded adaptors spanning alpha/delta and beta/gamma chains. MiXCR, run by TCRdb on the reads, gives a single entry per CDR3 protein. The sample holds 65,000 or so distinct CDR3 sequences, less than 20% seen once. Material for sequencing was a population of CD138-negative cells sorted from bone marrow. The receptor set was obtained from a donor over 35 with multiple myeloma.

The chain employs TRBV4-1 and TRBJ2-2, with D perhaps matching TRBD2 (6 bases). Looked up from germline, CDR1 is MGHRA and CDR2 is YSYEKL. The V gene lost 4 bases and the J gene lost 1 base, with 10 bases spanning the gap. CDR3 length equals 15 residues. CDR3 sequence reads: CASSPIAENTGELFF. The CDR3 DNA is TGCGCCAGCAGCCCGATAGCGGAGAACACCGGGGAGCTGTTTTTT.

To note about this clonotype: One base away lies a much larger clone, so this may be a sequencing read error. The J gene is TRBJ1-1, the V gene TRBV2; the match to TRBD1 covers 12 bases. The CDR3 sequence is 18 residues long. Germline-derived CDR1 and CDR2 are SNHLY and FYNNEI. Written as DNA, the CDR3 is TGTGCCAGCAACGATCCGGGACAGGGGGCACTTATGGACACTGGAGCTTTCTTT. It specifies CASNDPGQGALMDTGAFF.

On this clonotype: A much larger clone differs from this one at a single base, so this may be a read error. The chain carries TRBV9 and TRBJ2-3, with 8 bases matching TRBD1. J was trimmed by 6 bases and V by 3 bases; bases with no gene match: 9. In germline, CDR1 is SGDLS, CDR2 YYNGEE. This CDR3 region has 15 residues. Written as DNA, the CDR3 is TGTGCCAGCAGCGCCTGGACAGGGAGGTCGGATACGCAGTATTTT. As protein: CASSAWTGRSDTQYF.

Notes on this clonotype: A junction boundary mismatches the germline segment, possibly from a read error. The J gene is TRBJ2-1, the V gene TRBV29-1, with TRBD2 matching 8 bases. The CDR3 length is 15 residues. Germline CDR1 SQVTM, CDR2 ANQGSEA. The CDR3 sequence is CGVESPGGLYNEQFF. The CDR3 region has the DNA TGCGGCGTTGAATCTCCGGGAGGGCTCTACAATGAGCAGTTCTTC.

The rearrangement links TRBV6-2 or TRBV6-3 to TRBJ1-5; TRBD1 is a possible D gene (5 bases). Germline CDR1 is MNHEY and CDR2 is SVGEGT. Trimming left V 9 bases short and J 0 bases short, with 24 bases between. This CDR3 is 18 amino acids long. CDR3 in DNA: TGTGCCAGTAGGGACCCGGGGCTGATAATCAATAGCAATCAGCCCCAGCATTTT. Translating gives CASRDPGLIINSNQPQHF.

This clonotype has at least ten counts. The chain employs TRBV24-1 and TRBJ2-3, with TRBD2 matching 11 bases. The CDR3 spans 18 residues. V lost 4 bases, J lost 3 bases, and 11 bases stayed unmatched. Germline loops: CDR1 KGHDR, CDR2 SFDVKD. The CDR3, as DNA: TGTGCCACCAGTGACCGGACCTTAGCGGGAGGGCCGACAGATACGCAGTATTTT. Residues: CATSDRTLAGGPTDTQYF.